These 9 T cell receptor beta chains share one sample of origin, sequenced in a study of blood T cell repertoires in COVID-19. Assay: immunoSEQ multiplex PCR; the TCRdb copy retains only in-frame clones and omits some. Seen here are around 89,000 clones, around 88% observed once, and the top ten hold about 0.51%. Sample: peripheral blood. The receptors shown here come from a man in his sixties with acute or convalescent COVID-19.

V usage is TRBV6-1 and J usage is TRBJ2-3, with D hard to call. V was pared by 3 bases and J by 2 bases, with 12 bases between. This CDR3 spans 15 amino acids. Looked up from germline, CDR1 is MNHNS and CDR2 is SASEGT. CDR3 DNA: TGTGCCAGCAGTGATTTTCAGCGCCCCACAGATACGCAGTATTTT. Its protein is CASSDFQRPTDTQYF.

This rearrangement joins TRBV10-2 to TRBJ1-5; no reliable D call. The CDR3 spans 14 residues. The V end lost 3 bases, the J end lost 4 bases, and 10 bases lay between the germline ends. The V gene's germline CDR1 is WSHSY and CDR2 SAAADI. In DNA, the CDR3 is TGCGCCAGCAGTGATCTCCTAGCAAATCAGCCCCAGCATTTT. Translated, it gives CASSDLLANQPQHF.

V is TRBV5-1 and J is TRBJ2-7; TRBD2 aligns across 12 bases. The V gene's germline CDR1 is SGHRS and CDR2 YFSETQ. Trimming took 4 bases from V and 5 from J; bases not matched to a gene: 16. The length of the CDR3 is 18 residues. Here the CDR3 reads CASSVGPRLAGDFHEQYF. CDR3 in DNA: TGCGCCAGCAGCGTTGGTCCTCGACTAGCGGGAGATTTCCACGAGCAGTACTTC. The entire variable domain, with the rest obtained from reference TRBV5-1 and TRBJ2-7, is as follows: KAGVTQTPRYLIKTRGQQVTLSCSPISGHRSVSWYQQTPGQGLQFLFEYFSETQRNKGNFPGRFSGRQFSNSRSEMNVSTLELGDSALYLCASSVGPRLAGDFHEQYFGPGTRLTVT.

V and J are TRBV12-5 and TRBJ2-1; TRBD1 agrees at 7 bases. CDR1 is LGHNT, CDR2 FRNRAP, per germline. The junction had 5 bases not matched to a gene; V was cut back by 4 bases and J by 2 bases. The CDR3 totals 15 residues. The CDR3 here is CASGSGTVTYNEQFF. The CDR3 DNA sequence: TGTGCTAGTGGTTCCGGGACAGTGACCTACAATGAGCAGTTCTTC.

This sequence joins TRBV29-1 and TRBJ2-2; the D gene is possibly TRBD1 (6 bases). Germline V lookup: CDR1 SQVTM, CDR2 ANQGSEA. V shed 3 bases and J shed 6 bases, with 14 bases lying between them. CDR3 size: 14 residues. The CDR3, as DNA: TGCAGCGTTGATACAGGGATTGGGGCCGGGGAGCTGTTTTTT. It yields the protein CSVDTGIGAGELFF.

J is TRBJ2-7 and V is TRBV5-1, with TRBD2 matching over 7 bases. Germline CDR1 and CDR2: SGHRS and YFSETQ. This CDR3 contains 17 residues. V lost 4 bases and J lost 3; bases outside the gene matches: 16. CDR3: CASSRRLDTSANYEQYF. The CDR3 nucleotides read TGCGCCAGCAGCCGACGGCTAGATACTAGCGCTAACTACGAGCAGTACTTC.

The chain is built from TRBV7-9 and TRBJ1-4; TRBD1 might be the D (5 bases). In germline, CDR1 is SEHNR, CDR2 FQNEAQ (reference sequence). The CDR3 sequence is 14 residues long. V lost 7 bases, J lost 7 bases, and 16 bases lay in between. Here the CDR3 DNA reads TGTGCCAGCACCGACAGCCCGAGGATTGAAAAACTGTTTTTT. Amino acid sequence: CASTDSPRIEKLFF.

This clone came up a few times. This chain uses TRBV2 with TRBJ2-1, with D possibly being TRBD2 (6 bases). The CDR3 extends over 14 amino acids. Germline CDR1 is SNHLY and CDR2 is FYNNEI. Trimming pared 7 bases from V and 3 bases from J, leaving 13 bases between. The CDR3 here is CASKVTSLYNEQFF. The CDR3 DNA reads TGTGCCAGCAAGGTTACTAGCCTCTACAATGAGCAGTTCTTC.

This clone was observed a handful of times. This chain uses TRBV10-2 with TRBJ1-3; D remains ambiguous. The CDR3 has 12 amino acids. CDR1 is WSHSY and CDR2 is SAAADI in the germline V gene. The ends were cut back, 6 bases at V and 3 bases at J, with 6 bases in the middle. The CDR3 nucleotides are TGCGCCAGCAGCGGGAGTGGAAACACCATATATTTT. Its protein product is CASSGSGNTIYF.